The 17 T cell receptor beta chains given below trace back to one sample, sequenced in a study of blood T cell repertoires in COVID-19. Clones were sequenced by immunoSEQ multiplex PCR, and TCRdb holds only the in-frame ones, with some missing. The profile shows about 120,000 clones, roughly three quarters of them singletons. Sequenced input: peripheral blood. The source is a woman of 80 years or more with acute or convalescent COVID-19.

The CDR3 DNA is TGTGCCAGGTCTACCGGGACAAATGAAGCTTTCTTT. Translating it yields CARSTGTNEAFF. The chain joins TRBV2 to TRBJ1-1; D perhaps matches TRBD1 (6 bases). The CDR3 has 12 residues. Germline-derived CDR1 and CDR2 are SNHLY and FYNNEI. V was trimmed by 9 bases and J by 7 bases, leaving 15 bases between them.

This clone has more than one count but fewer than ten. The genes are TRBV6-1 and TRBJ1-2, with TRBD1 matching over 10 bases. V lost 3 bases and J lost 3; bases outside the gene matches: 1. The germline V gene encodes CDR1 MNHNS and CDR2 SASEGT. The CDR3 covers 14 residues. The CDR3, as DNA: TGTGCCAGCAGTGAGACAGGGGGCCACTATGGCTACACCTTC. The encoded protein is CASSETGGHYGYTF.

The chain recombines TRBV9 with TRBJ1-2, with no clear D. V was pared by 4 bases and J by 4 bases, with 20 bases between. Germline V CDR1 and CDR2: SGDLS, YYNGEE. CDR3 length: 16 residues. In DNA form, the CDR3 reads TGTGCCAGCAGCTCCGACGGGGATTTGGGGAGCTATGGCTACACCTTC. It translates to CASSSDGDLGSYGYTF.

The chain recombines TRBV6-6 with TRBJ1-4; tentatively, D is TRBD1 (6 bases). Germline lookup yields CDR1 MNHNY and CDR2 SVGAGI (reference sequence). This CDR3 is built from 12 residues. V was clipped by 5 bases and J by 8 bases, with 9 bases between them. Written as DNA, the CDR3 is TGTGCCAGCAGTCCCGGACAGGAAAAACTGTTTTTT. Its protein is CASSPGQEKLFF.

The chain employs TRBV4-3 and TRBJ1-2; D is ambiguous. V lost 4 bases to trimming and J lost 2 bases, with 14 bases between them. Looked up from germline, CDR1 is LGHNA and CDR2 is YSLEER. The CDR3 is 15 amino acids. The CDR3 sequence: CASSPGAGGNYGYTF. CDR3 DNA: TGCGCCAGCAGCCCTGGCGCGGGAGGAAACTATGGCTACACCTTC.

The V gene is TRBV4-3, the J gene TRBJ1-4, with TRBD1 matching 8 bases. Germline lookup yields CDR1 LGHNA and CDR2 YSLEER. CDR3 length equals 15 residues. The V and J ends lost 4 bases and 5 bases, in that order; junction bases with no gene match: 6. This CDR3 reads CASSPQTGVNEKLFF. The CDR3 DNA reads TGCGCCAGCAGCCCGCAGACAGGGGTCAATGAAAAACTGTTTTTT.

The chain joins TRBV7-8 to TRBJ2-7; 8 nucleotides agree with TRBD2. V lost 5 bases to trimming and J lost 1 base; unmatched junction nucleotides: 10. There are 16 residues in the CDR3. Germline loops: CDR1 SGHVS, CDR2 FQNEAQ. Written as DNA, the CDR3 is TGTGCCAGCAGCCCGGCCGGGGGGGGCGGGTCCTACGAGCAGTACTTC. Amino acids: CASSPAGGGGSYEQYF.

Note on this clone: The germline gene is not matched at one end of the junction; a read error may be the cause. The gene calls are TRBV27 and TRBJ2-7; 7 nucleotides match TRBD1. Per the germline V gene, CDR1 is MNHEY and CDR2 is SMNVEV (reference sequence). The CDR3 sequence is 16 residues long. CDR3 in DNA: TGCTACCCAACAGTACTAAGGGGACAGCTCTCCTACGAGCAGTACTTC. This gives the protein CYPTVLRGQLSYEQYF.

The V and J genes are TRBV11-2 and TRBJ2-7; 7 nucleotides line up with TRBD2. CDR3 length: 15 amino acids. Trimming at V came to 5 bases and at J to 4 bases, leaving 11 bases not matched to a gene. Germline V gene data show CDR1 as SGHAT and CDR2 as FQNNGV. CDR3 DNA sequence: TGTGCCAGCAGCACGACTAGCCTATCCCTGTACGAGCAGTACTTC. Translation: CASSTTSLSLYEQYF. The full variable domain, completed using reference TRBV11-2 and TRBJ2-7, is EAGVAQSPRYKIIEKRQSVAFWCNPISGHATLYWYQQILGQGPKLLIQFQNNGVVDDSQLPKDRFSAERLKGVDSTLKIQPAKLEDSAVYLCASSTTSLSLYEQYFGPGTRLTVT.

This clone was counted a few times. The gene calls are TRBV19 and TRBJ1-5; 9 bases fit TRBD1. Germline V gene data show CDR1 as LNHDA and CDR2 as SQIVND (reference sequence). Germline trimming cut 3 bases from V and 5 bases from J; bases unmatched to any gene: 8. This CDR3 region has 16 residues. The CDR3 protein is CASSIWLGTGHQPQHF. The CDR3 bases are TGTGCCAGTAGTATCTGGCTCGGGACAGGGCATCAGCCCCAGCATTTT.

The chain uses TRBV3-1 (or the pseudogene TRBV3-2) and TRBJ1-1, with 8 bases that match TRBD1. V gave up 0 bases and J gave up 2 bases; unmatched junction bases: 17. The CDR3 sequence is 20 residues long. CDR1 LGHDT and CDR2 YNNKEL come from the germline V gene (reference sequence). CDR3 protein: CASSQDPVEYRDRSNTEAFF. CDR3 bases: TGTGCCAGCAGCCAAGATCCCGTGGAATACCGGGACAGGTCAAACACTGAAGCTTTCTTT.

The chain joins TRBV12-3 or TRBV12-4 to TRBJ1-2; the D gene is possibly TRBD1 (5 bases). The ends were cut back, 6 bases at V and 8 bases at J, with 16 bases in the middle. The CDR3 contains 13 residues. DNA of the CDR3: TGTGCCAGCAGGAAAGACAGTGGCGTCGGCTACACCTTC. The encoded protein is CASRKDSGVGYTF.

This chain links TRBV7-2 with TRBJ1-6; 8 bases map to TRBD1. Looked up from germline, CDR1 is SGHTA and CDR2 is FQGNSA. This CDR3 has 15 amino acids. The ends lost 4 bases at V and 7 bases at J; junction bases unmatched: 6. The CDR3 region is CASSSTGQGNSPLHF. The DNA for the CDR3 is TGTGCCAGCAGCTCCACCGGACAGGGAAATTCACCCCTCCACTTT. Complete variable domain (other parts from reference TRBV7-2 and TRBJ1-6): GAGVSQSPSNKVTEKGKDVELRCDPISGHTALYWYRQSLGQGLEFLIYFQGNSAPDKSGLPSDRFSAERTGGSVSTLTIQRTQQEDSAVYLCASSSTGQGNSPLHFGNGTRLTVT.

The chain employs TRBV5-1 and TRBJ2-2, with D possibly matching TRBD1 (5 bases). The CDR3 contains 15 residues. CDR1 and CDR2 from the germline V gene are SGHRS and YFSETQ. The germline V and J ends were trimmed by 0 bases and 1 base, with 7 bases remaining between them. The CDR3 nucleotides are TGCGCCAGCAGCTTGGCCGGACAGAACACCGGGGAGCTGTTTTTT. Its protein is CASSLAGQNTGELFF.

DNA for the CDR3: TGTGCCAGCAGCTCGTCATCAACCAGAACCTACAATGAGCAGTTCTTC. This encodes CASSSSSTRTYNEQFF. The chain employs TRBV5-4 and TRBJ2-1; D ambiguous. The V end lost 3 bases, the J end lost 2 bases, and 15 bases lay between the germline ends. The CDR3 extends over 16 amino acids. Germline values: CDR1 SGHNT, CDR2 YYREEE (reference sequence).

V usage is TRBV18 and J usage is TRBJ1-1; TRBD1 matches at 8 bases. The CDR3 sequence is 13 residues long. Per the germline V gene, CDR1 is KGHSH and CDR2 is LQKENI. V trimming: 5 bases; J trimming: 5 bases; junction bases outside the gene matches: 4. For the CDR3, the DNA is TGTGCCAGCTCATACAGGGGGGAGACTGAAGCTTTCTTT. Amino acid sequence: CASSYRGETEAFF.

This chain links TRBV5-6 with TRBJ2-1; D is possibly TRBD1 or TRBD2 (5 bases each). This CDR3 region has 11 residues. The germline gives CDR1 SGHDT, CDR2 YYEEEE. The ends were cut back, 4 bases at V and 14 bases at J, with 13 bases in the middle. The CDR3 sequence: CASSLGRRKFF. CDR3 nucleotides: TGTGCCAGCAGCCTGGGACGGAGGAAGTTCTTC.